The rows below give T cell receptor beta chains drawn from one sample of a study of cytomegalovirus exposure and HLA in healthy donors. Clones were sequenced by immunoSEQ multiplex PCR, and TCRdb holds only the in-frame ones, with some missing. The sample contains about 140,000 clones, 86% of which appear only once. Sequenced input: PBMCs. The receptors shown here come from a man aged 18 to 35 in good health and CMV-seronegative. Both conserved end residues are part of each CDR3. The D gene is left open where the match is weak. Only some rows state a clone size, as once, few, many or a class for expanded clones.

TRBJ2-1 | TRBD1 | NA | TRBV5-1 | CASSLDDREFGNEQFF | TGCGCCAGCAGCTTGGACGACAGGGAATTCGGAAATGAGCAGTTCTTC
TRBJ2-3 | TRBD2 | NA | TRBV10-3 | CAISDIGTSGDTQYF | TGTGCCATCAGTGATATAGGGACTAGCGGGGATACGCAGTATTTT
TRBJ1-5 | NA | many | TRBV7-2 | CASSLVHTSNQPQHF | TGTGCCAGCAGCTTAGTCCACACGAGCAATCAGCCCCAGCATTTT
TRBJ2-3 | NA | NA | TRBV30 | CAWSTLGQITDTQYF | TGTGCCTGGAGCACCCTCGGACAGATAACAGATACGCAGTATTTT
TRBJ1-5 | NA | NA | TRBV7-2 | CASSLSVQGNQPQHF | TGTGCCAGCAGCTTAAGTGTACAGGGAAATCAGCCCCAGCATTTT
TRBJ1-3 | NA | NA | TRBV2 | CASSPNSEGAGNTIYF | TGTGCCAGCAGTCCAAACAGCGAGGGGGCTGGAAACACCATATATTTT
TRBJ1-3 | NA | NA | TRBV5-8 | CASSTPRGNTIYF | TGTGCCAGCAGCACCCCCCGGGGAAACACCATATATTTT
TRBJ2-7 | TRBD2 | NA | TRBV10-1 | CASRQGTSEDYEQYF | TGCGCCAGCAGGCAAGGGACTAGCGAAGACTACGAGCAGTACTTC
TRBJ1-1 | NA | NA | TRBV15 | CATSRDTRSSTEAFF | TGTGCCACCAGCAGGGACACGAGGTCGAGCACTGAAGCTTTCTTT
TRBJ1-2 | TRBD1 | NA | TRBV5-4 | CASSFGQVNYGYTF | TGTGCCAGCAGCTTCGGACAGGTTAACTATGGCTACACCTTC
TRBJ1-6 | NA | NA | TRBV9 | CASSVGSSYNSPLHF | TGTGCCAGCAGCGTTGGCAGCTCCTATAATTCACCCCTCCACTTT
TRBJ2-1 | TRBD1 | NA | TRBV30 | CAWSADRGWFF | TGTGCCTGGAGTGCAGACAGGGGATGGTTCTTC
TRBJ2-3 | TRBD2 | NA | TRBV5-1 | CASSLWGTSGRDGSGDTQYF | TGCGCCAGCAGCTTATGGGGGACTAGCGGGAGAGACGGAAGTGGAGATACGCAGTATTTT
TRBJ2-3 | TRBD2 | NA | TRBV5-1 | CASSRLAGSDTQYF | TGCGCCAGCAGCCGTCTAGCGGGGTCAGATACGCAGTATTTT
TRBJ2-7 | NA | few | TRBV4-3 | CASSQEAGLRYEQYF | TGCGCCAGCAGCCAAGAGGCAGGACTACGCTACGAGCAGTACTTC
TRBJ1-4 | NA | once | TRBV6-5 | CASRSGGNEKLFF | TGTGCCAGCAGGAGCGGGGGAAATGAAAAACTGTTTTTT
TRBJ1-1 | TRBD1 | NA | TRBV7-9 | CASSKGTGDRKAFF | TGTGCCAGCAGCAAGGGGACAGGGGACAGGAAGGCTTTCTTT
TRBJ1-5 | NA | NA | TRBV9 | CASSVGGSGNQPQHF | TGTGCCAGCAGCGTCGGGGGATCGGGCAATCAGCCCCAGCATTTT
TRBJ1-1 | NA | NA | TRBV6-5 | CASSTTGEAFF | TGTGCCAGCAGTACAACAGGGGAAGCTTTCTTT
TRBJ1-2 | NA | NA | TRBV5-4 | CASSLNLVEVTRGYTF | TGTGCCAGCAGCTTGAACCTAGTTGAGGTCACAAGAGGCTACACCTTC
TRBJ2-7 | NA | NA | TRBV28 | CASSSVASSYEQYF | TGTGCCAGCAGTTCGGTAGCTAGCTCCTACGAGCAGTACTTC
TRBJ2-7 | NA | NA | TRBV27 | CASSSLTPFYEQYF | TGTGCCAGCAGTTCCCTAACCCCTTTTTACGAGCAGTACTTC
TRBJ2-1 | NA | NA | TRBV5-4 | CASSLEWSPSYNEQFF | TGTGCCAGCAGCTTGGAGTGGAGTCCGTCCTACAATGAGCAGTTCTTC
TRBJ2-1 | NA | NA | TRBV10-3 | CATEHGGSEQFF | TGTGCCACCGAGCACGGGGGTAGTGAGCAGTTCTTC
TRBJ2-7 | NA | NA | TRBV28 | CASSLYRVNFEQYF | TGTGCCAGCAGTTTGTACAGGGTTAACTTCGAGCAGTACTTC
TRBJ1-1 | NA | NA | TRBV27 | CASKPQVNTEAFF | TGTGCCAGCAAGCCACAGGTGAACACTGAAGCTTTCTTT
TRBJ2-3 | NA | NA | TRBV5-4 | CASSVWPRGTDTQYF | TGTGCCAGCAGCGTATGGCCCCGGGGGACAGATACGCAGTATTTT
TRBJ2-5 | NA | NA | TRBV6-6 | CASTTGETQYF | TGTGCCAGCACAACAGGAGAGACCCAGTACTTC
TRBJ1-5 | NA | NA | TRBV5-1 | CASSLGVGQSNQPQHF | TGCGCCAGCAGCTTGGGGGTCGGACAGAGCAATCAGCCCCAGCATTTT
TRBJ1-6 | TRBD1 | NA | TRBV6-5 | CASRQPRQGGSPLHF | TGTGCCAGCAGGCAGCCCCGACAGGGAGGTTCACCCCTCCACTTT
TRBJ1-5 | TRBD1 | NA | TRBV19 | CASSTAGGGIQPQHF | TGTGCCAGTAGTACCGCAGGGGGCGGGATTCAGCCCCAGCATTTT
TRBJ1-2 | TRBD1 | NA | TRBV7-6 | CASSSLRTGFSYGYTF | TGTGCCAGCAGCTCTCTCAGGACAGGGTTTAGCTATGGCTACACCTTC
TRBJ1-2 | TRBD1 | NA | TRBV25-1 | CASSEWTGIYGYTF | TGTGCCAGCAGTGAATGGACAGGGATCTATGGCTACACCTTC
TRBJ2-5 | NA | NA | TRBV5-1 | CASSLTRGRQTQYF | TGCGCCAGCAGCCTTACTAGAGGGCGGCAGACCCAGTACTTC
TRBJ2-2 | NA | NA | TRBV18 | CASSPPLAPISGELFF | TGTGCCAGCTCACCACCGCTAGCGCCGATTTCCGGGGAGCTGTTTTTT
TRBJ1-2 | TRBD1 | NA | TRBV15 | CATSRDPGTGGVGGYTF | TGTGCCACCAGCAGAGACCCCGGGACAGGGGGCGTCGGTGGCTACACCTTC
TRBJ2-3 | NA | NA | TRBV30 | CAWNLGTFSDTQYF | TGTGCCTGGAACCTCGGGACTTTCTCAGATACGCAGTATTTT
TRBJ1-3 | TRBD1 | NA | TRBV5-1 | CASSPSSTGDAGNTIYF | TGCGCCAGCAGCCCCTCCTCGACAGGGGATGCTGGAAACACCATATATTTT
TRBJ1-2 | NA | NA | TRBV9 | CASSQPGGAYGYTF | TGTGCCAGCAGCCAGCCGGGAGGGGCCTATGGCTACACCTTC
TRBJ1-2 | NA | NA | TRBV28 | CAVRGLGYGYTF | TGTGCCGTCAGGGGCCTAGGCTATGGCTACACCTTC
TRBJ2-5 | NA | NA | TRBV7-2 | CASNVDSWYRQETQYF | TGTGCCAGCAACGTCGACTCGTGGTATCGCCAAGAGACCCAGTACTTC
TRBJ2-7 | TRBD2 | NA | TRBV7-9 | CASSSPGLAGGGEQYF | TGTGCCAGCAGCTCCCCAGGACTAGCGGGAGGGGGCGAGCAGTACTTC
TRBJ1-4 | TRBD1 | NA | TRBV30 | CAWSSPQGVNEKLFF | TGTGCCTGGAGTTCGCCCCAGGGGGTTAATGAAAAACTGTTTTTT
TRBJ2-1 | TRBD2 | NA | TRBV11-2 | CASSLAEVTYNEQFF | TGTGCCAGCAGTCTAGCGGAGGTGACTTACAATGAGCAGTTCTTC
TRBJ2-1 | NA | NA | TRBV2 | CASMPSPYSNEQFF | TGTGCCAGCATGCCGAGCCCTTATAGCAATGAGCAGTTCTTC
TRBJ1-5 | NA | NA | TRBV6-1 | CASSVLENQPQHF | TGTGCCAGCAGTGTATTAGAAAATCAGCCCCAGCATTTT
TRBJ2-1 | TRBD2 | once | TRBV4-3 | CASSQEGLAGGYNEQFF | TGCGCCAGCAGCCAAGAGGGGCTAGCGGGAGGATACAATGAGCAGTTCTTC
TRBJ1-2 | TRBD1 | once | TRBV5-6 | CASSSSGTGNYGYTF | TGTGCCAGCAGCTCATCCGGGACAGGGAACTATGGCTACACCTTC
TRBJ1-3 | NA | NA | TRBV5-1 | CASSLAGTGNTIYF | TGCGCCAGCAGCTTGGCAGGGACTGGAAACACCATATATTTT
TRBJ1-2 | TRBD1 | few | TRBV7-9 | CASSPTQGAYGYTF | TGTGCCAGCAGCCCAACACAGGGGGCGTATGGCTACACCTTC
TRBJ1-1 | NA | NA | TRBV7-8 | CASSLRTVGFEAFF | TGTGCCAGCAGCCTCAGGACAGTAGGATTTGAAGCTTTCTTT
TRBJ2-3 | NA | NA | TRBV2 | CASSEDRGTDTQYF | TGTGCCAGCAGTGAAGACAGGGGCACAGATACGCAGTATTTT
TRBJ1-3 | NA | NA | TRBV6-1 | CASRVDSLSGNTIYF | TGTGCCAGCAGAGTGGACAGTCTCTCTGGAAACACCATATATTTT
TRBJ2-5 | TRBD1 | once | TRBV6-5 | CASSQRTGATETQYF | TGTGCCAGCAGTCAAAGGACAGGTGCCACGGAGACCCAGTACTTC
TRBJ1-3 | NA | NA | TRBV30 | CAWRSIESGNTIYF | TGTGCCTGGAGGTCCATTGAGTCTGGAAACACCATATATTTT
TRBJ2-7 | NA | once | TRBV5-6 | CASSFAGYGDEQYF | TGTGCCAGCAGCTTTGCCGGGTACGGGGACGAGCAGTACTTC
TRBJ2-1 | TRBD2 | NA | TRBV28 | CASSTPASGLHNEQFF | TGTGCCAGCAGTACCCCGGCTAGCGGCCTCCACAATGAGCAGTTCTTC